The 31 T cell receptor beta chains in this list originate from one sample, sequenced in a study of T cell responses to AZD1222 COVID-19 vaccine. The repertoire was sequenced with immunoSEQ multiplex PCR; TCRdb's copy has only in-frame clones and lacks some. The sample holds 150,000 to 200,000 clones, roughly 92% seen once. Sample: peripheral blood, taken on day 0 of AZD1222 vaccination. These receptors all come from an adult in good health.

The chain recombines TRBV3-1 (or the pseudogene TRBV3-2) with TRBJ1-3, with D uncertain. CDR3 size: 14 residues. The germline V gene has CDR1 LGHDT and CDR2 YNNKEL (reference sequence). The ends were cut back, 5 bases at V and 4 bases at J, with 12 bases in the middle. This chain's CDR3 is CASSAGDFGNTIYF. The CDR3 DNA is TGTGCCAGCAGCGCCGGGGATTTCGGAAACACCATATATTTT.

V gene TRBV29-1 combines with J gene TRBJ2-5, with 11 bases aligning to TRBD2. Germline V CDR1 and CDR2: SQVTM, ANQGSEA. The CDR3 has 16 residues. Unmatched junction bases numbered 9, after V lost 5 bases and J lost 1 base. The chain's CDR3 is CSVKGLAEWVQETQYF. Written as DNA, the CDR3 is TGCAGCGTTAAGGGACTAGCGGAGTGGGTCCAAGAGACCCAGTACTTC.

The CDR3 here is CASSRLPGQITDTQYF. As DNA, the CDR3 is TGTGCCAGCAGCCGACTTCCGGGACAGATCACAGATACGCAGTATTTT. The chain has TRBV11-2 and TRBJ2-3, with 7 bases matching TRBD1. The CDR3 sequence is 16 residues long. Germline V lookup: CDR1 SGHAT, CDR2 FQNNGV. Trimming removed 5 bases from V and 2 bases from J; junction bases left unmatched: 10.

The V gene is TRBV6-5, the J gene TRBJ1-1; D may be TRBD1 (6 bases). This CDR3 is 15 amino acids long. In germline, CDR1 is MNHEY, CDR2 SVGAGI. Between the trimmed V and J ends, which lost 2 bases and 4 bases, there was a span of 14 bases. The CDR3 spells CASSYGTLGATEAFF. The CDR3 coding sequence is TGTGCCAGCAGTTACGGAACCTTGGGGGCCACTGAAGCTTTCTTT.

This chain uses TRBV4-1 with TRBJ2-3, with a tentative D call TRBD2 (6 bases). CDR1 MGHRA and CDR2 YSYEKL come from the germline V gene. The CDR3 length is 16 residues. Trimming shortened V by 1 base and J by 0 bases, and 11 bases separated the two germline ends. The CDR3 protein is CASSQGAGTSTDTQYF. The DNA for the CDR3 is TGCGCCAGCAGCCAAGGAGCGGGCACTAGCACAGATACGCAGTATTTT.

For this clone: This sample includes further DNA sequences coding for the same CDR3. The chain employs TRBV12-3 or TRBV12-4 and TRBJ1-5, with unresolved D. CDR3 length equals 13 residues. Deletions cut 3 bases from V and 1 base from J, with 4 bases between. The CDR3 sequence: CASSLSSNQPQHF. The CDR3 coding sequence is TGTGCCAGCAGTTTGAGCAGCAATCAGCCCCAGCATTTT.

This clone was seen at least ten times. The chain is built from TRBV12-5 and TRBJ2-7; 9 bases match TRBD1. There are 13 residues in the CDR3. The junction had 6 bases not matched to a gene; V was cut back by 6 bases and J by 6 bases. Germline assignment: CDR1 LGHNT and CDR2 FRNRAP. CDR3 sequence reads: CASGTGTGTEQYF. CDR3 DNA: TGTGCTAGTGGAACCGGGACAGGGACCGAGCAGTACTTC.

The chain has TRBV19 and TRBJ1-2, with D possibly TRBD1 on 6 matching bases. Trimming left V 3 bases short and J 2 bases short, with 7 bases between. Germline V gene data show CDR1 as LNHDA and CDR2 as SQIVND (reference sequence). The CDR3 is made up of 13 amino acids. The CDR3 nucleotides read TGTGCCAGTAGTATCCAGGGGAACTATGGCTACACCTTC. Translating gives CASSIQGNYGYTF.

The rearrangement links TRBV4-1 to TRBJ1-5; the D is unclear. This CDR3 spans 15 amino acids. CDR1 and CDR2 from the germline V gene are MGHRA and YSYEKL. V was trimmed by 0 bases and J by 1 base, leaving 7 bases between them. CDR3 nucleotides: TGCGCCAGCAGCCAAGATGGCGGGAGCAATCAGCCCCAGCATTTT. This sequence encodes CASSQDGGSNQPQHF.

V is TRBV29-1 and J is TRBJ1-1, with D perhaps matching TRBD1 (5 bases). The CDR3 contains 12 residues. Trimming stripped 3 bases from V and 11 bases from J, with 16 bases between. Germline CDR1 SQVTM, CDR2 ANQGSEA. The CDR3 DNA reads TGCAGCGTTGAGGGGCCGGGCAGGGTGGCTTTCTTT. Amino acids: CSVEGPGRVAFF.

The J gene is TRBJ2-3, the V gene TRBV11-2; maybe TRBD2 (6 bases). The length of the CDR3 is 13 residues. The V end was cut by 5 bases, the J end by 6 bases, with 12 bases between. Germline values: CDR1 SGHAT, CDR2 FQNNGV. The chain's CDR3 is CASSNYGRDTQYF. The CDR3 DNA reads TGTGCCAGCAGCAATTATGGGAGGGATACGCAGTATTTT.

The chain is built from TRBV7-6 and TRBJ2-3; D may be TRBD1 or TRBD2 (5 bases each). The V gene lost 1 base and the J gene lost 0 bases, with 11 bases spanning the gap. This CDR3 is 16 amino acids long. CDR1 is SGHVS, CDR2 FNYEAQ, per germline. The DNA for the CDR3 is TGTGCCAGCAGCTTAGTCGGGGCCGGGAGCACAGATACGCAGTATTTT. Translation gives CASSLVGAGSTDTQYF.

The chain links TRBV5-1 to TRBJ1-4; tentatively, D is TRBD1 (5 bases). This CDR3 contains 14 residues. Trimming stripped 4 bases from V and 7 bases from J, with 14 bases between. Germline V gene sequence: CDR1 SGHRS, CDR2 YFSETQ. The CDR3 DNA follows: TGCGCCAGCAGCCCAGACCGCGGGGGTGAAAAACTGTTTTTT. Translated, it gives CASSPDRGGEKLFF.

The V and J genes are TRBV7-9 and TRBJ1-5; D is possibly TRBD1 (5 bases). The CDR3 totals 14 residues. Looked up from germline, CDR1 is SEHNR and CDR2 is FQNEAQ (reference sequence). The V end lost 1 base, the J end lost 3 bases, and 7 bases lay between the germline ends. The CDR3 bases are TGTGCCAGCAGCTTAGGGGACGTCAATCAGCCCCAGCATTTT. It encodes CASSLGDVNQPQHF.

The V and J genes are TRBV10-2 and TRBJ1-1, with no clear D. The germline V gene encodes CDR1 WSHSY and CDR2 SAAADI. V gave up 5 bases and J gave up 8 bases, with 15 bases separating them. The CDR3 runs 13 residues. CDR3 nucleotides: TGCGCCAGCAGTATGTCCTTTTTGTTGGAAGCTTTCTTT. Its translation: CASSMSFLLEAFF.

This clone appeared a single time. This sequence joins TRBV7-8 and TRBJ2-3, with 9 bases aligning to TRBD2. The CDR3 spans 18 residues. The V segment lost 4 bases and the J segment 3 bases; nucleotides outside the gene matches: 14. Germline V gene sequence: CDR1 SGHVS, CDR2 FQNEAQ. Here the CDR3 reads CASSSTLGLARPTDTQYF. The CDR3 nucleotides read TGTGCCAGCAGCTCTACCCTCGGACTAGCGCGACCTACAGATACGCAGTATTTT.

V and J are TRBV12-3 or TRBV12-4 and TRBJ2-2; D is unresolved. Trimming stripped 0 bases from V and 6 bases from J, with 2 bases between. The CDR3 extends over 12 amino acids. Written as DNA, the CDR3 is TGTGCCAGCAGTTTAGCGCCCGGGGAGCTGTTTTTT. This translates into CASSLAPGELFF.

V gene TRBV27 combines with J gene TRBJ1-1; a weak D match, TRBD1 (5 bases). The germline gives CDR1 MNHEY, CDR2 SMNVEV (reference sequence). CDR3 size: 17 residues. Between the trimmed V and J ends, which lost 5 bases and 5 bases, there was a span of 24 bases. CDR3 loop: CASSPTPGGWQRTEAFF. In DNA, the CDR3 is TGTGCCAGCAGTCCCACGCCGGGGGGTTGGCAACGAACTGAAGCTTTCTTT.

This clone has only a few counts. Here the CDR3 reads CASSSTSLAGGSHEQFF. Here the CDR3 DNA reads TGTGCCAGTAGTAGCACCTCACTAGCGGGAGGGAGTCATGAGCAGTTCTTC. This chain uses TRBV19 with TRBJ2-1; 13 bases fit TRBD2. The J segment lost 8 bases and the V segment lost 4 bases, leaving 11 bases of the junction unmatched. Germline V gene data show CDR1 as LNHDA and CDR2 as SQIVND (reference sequence). This CDR3 has 17 amino acids.

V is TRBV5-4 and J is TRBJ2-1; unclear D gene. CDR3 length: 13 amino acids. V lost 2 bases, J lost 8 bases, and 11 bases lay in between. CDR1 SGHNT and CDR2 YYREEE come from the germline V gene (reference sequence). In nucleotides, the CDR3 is TGTGCCAGCAGCTTTTGGAATGGGGATGAGCAGTTCTTC. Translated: CASSFWNGDEQFF.

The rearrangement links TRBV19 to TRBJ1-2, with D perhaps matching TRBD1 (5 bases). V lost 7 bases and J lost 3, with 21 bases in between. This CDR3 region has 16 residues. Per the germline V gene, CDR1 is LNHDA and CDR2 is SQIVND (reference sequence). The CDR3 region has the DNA TGTGCCAGTAACACCGTAAGGGGCTCCCGGGACTATGGCTACACCTTC. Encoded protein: CASNTVRGSRDYGYTF.

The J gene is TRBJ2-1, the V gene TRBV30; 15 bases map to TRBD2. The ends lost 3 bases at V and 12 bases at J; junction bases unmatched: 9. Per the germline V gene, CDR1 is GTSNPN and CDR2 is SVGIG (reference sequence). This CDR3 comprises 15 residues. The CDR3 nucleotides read TGTGCCTGGAGCGACTCGGGACTAGCGGGGGGTAGGCAGTTCTTC. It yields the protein CAWSDSGLAGGRQFF.

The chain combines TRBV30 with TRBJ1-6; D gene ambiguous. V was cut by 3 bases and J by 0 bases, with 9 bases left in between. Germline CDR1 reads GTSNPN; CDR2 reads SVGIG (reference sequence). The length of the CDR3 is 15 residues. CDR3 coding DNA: TGTGCCTGGAGGTGGCCGAGCTCCTATAATTCACCCCTCCACTTT. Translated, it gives CAWRWPSSYNSPLHF.

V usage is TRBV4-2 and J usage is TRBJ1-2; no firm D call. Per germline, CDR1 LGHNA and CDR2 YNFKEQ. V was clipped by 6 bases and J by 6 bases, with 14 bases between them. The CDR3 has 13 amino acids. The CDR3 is CASRPLDGDGYTF. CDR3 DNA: TGTGCCAGCAGGCCCCTGGACGGGGATGGCTACACCTTC.

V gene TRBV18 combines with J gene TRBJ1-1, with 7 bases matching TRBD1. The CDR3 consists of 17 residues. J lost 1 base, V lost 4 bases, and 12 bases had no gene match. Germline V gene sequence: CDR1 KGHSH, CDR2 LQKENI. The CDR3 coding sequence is TGTGCCAGCTCACGAGTCCCCTTGGACAGGACGAACACTGAAGCTTTCTTT. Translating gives CASSRVPLDRTNTEAFF.

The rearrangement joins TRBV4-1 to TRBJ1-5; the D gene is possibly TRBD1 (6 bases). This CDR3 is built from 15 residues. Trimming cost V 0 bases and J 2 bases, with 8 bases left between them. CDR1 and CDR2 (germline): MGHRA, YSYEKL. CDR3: CASSQDRGRNQPQHF. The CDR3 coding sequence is TGCGCCAGCAGCCAAGACAGGGGACGCAATCAGCCCCAGCATTTT.

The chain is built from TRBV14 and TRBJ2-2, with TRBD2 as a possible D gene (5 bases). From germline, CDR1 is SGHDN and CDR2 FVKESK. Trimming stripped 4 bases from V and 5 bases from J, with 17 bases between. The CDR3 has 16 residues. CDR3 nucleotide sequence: TGTGCCAGCAGCCCCTACGGGGATATGGGGACCGGGGAGCTGTTTTTT. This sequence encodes CASSPYGDMGTGELFF. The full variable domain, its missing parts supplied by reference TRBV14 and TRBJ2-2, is EAGVTQFPSHSVIEKGQTVTLRCDPISGHDNLYWYRRVMGKEIKFLLHFVKESKQDESGMPNNRFLAERTGGTYSTLKVQPAELEDSGVYFCASSPYGDMGTGELFFGEGSRLTVL.

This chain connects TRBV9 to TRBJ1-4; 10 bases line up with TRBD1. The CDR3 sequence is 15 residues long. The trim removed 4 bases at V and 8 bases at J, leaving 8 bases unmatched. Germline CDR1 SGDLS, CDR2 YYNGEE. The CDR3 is CASSPSPGQGEKLFF. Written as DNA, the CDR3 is TGTGCCAGCAGCCCCTCACCGGGACAGGGGGAAAAACTGTTTTTT.

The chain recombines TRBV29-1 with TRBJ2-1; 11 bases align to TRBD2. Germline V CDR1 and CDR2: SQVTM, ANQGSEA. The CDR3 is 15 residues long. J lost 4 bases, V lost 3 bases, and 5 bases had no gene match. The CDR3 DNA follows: TGCAGCGTTGAGAGGGGACTAGCGGTTTACAATGAGCAGTTCTTC. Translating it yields CSVERGLAVYNEQFF.

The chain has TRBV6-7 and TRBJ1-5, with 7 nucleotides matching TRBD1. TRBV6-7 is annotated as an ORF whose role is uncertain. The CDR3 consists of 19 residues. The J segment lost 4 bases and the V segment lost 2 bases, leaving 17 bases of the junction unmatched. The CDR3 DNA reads TGTGCCAGCAGTTACACCCAAGTCAGGTCGGCACAGGGGAATCAGCCCCAGCATTTT. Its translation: CASSYTQVRSAQGNQPQHF.

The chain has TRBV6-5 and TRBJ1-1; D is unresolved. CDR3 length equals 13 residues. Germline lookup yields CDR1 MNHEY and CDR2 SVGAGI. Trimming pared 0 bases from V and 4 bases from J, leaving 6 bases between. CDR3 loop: CASSYSRSTEAFF. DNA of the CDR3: TGTGCCAGCAGTTACTCCAGGTCCACTGAAGCTTTCTTT.